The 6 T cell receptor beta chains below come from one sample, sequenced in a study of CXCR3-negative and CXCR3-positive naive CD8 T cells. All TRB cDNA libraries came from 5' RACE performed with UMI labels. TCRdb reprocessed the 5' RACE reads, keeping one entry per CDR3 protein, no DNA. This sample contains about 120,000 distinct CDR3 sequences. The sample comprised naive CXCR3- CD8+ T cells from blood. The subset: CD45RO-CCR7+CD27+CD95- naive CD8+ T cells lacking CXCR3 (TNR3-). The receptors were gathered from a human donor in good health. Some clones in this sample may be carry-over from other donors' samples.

The chain's CDR3 is CSVEGQGASYNEQFF. The chain is built from TRBV29-1 and TRBJ2-1; TCRdb selects TRBD1, and the lack of DNA leaves this call unchecked. Germline CDR1 SQVTM, CDR2 ANQGSEA. The CDR3 runs to 15 residues.

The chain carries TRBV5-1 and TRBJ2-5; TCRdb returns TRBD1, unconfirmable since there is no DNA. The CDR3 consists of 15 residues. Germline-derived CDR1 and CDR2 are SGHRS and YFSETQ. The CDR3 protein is CASSYPGQGDETQYF.

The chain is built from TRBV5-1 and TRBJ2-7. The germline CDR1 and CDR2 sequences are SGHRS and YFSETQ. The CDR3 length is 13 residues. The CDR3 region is CASSLAHGYEQYF.

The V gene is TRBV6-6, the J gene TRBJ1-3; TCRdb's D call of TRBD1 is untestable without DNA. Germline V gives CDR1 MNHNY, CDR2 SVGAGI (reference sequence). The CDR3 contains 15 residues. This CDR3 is CASRPGVFSGNTIYF.

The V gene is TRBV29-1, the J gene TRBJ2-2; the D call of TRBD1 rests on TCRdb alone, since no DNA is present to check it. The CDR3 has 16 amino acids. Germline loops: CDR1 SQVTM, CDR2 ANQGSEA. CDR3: CSVEERTRSNTGELFF.

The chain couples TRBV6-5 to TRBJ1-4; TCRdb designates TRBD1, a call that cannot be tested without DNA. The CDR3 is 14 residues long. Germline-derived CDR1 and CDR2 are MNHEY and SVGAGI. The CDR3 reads CASRMEQWDEKLFF.